The rows below give T cell receptor beta chains drawn from one sample of a study of cytomegalovirus exposure and HLA in healthy donors. Assay: immunoSEQ multiplex PCR; the TCRdb copy retains only in-frame clones and omits some. The top ten clones hold under 8% of a sample with over 75,000 clones, more than 60% of them seen once. The sequenced material came from PBMCs. Receptor source: a man between 45 and 60 years old in good health and CMV-seropositive. CDR3s include the opening cysteine and the closing phenylalanine or tryptophan. Fields, in order: V gene, CDR3 protein.

v_call: TRBV5-4
cdr3_aa: CASSLKGQGSDGYTF

v_call: TRBV11-2
cdr3_aa: CASSLALGGVQGNSYEQYF

v_call: TRBV19
cdr3_aa: CASSTSGRPYEQYF

v_call: TRBV4-3
cdr3_aa: CASSQQRTGTSGGASTDTQYF

v_call: TRBV6-5
cdr3_aa: CASSYSSQGSSYEQYF

v_call: TRBV25-1
cdr3_aa: CASRPPGFNQPQNF

v_call: TRBV5-1
cdr3_aa: CASSLARDFNYGYTF

v_call: TRBV5-1
cdr3_aa: CASSRKQGGVDGYTF

v_call: TRBV4-3
cdr3_aa: CASSQASRGVGSPLHF

v_call: TRBV9
cdr3_aa: CASSVGGVYEQYF

v_call: TRBV19
cdr3_aa: CASKELGAGEQFF

v_call: TRBV4-3
cdr3_aa: CASSQGGGTNEKLFF

v_call: TRBV19
cdr3_aa: CASSLGLAGTYNEQFF

v_call: TRBV4-2
cdr3_aa: CASSQQGHISTDTQYF

v_call: TRBV29-1
cdr3_aa: CSVEESRGETQYF

v_call: TRBV7-9
cdr3_aa: CASIQPGGNTGELFF

v_call: TRBV2
cdr3_aa: CASSPQETQYF

v_call: TRBV27
cdr3_aa: CASSFRGDSNQPQHF

v_call: TRBV7-9
cdr3_aa: CASSPGTGGTDTQYF

v_call: TRBV4-3
cdr3_aa: CASSQEGSRGKSNQPQHF

v_call: TRBV5-1
cdr3_aa: CASSLSLVGDTEAFF

v_call: TRBV7-2
cdr3_aa: CASSLVRGGYTF

v_call: TRBV5-1
cdr3_aa: CASSLRGISTEAFF

v_call: TRBV6-4
cdr3_aa: CASSDSPGNTEAFF

v_call: TRBV5-4
cdr3_aa: CASSSPSGGDTQYF

v_call: TRBV10-3
cdr3_aa: CAISGGQEAFF

v_call: TRBV29-1
cdr3_aa: CSAQGVDTEAFF

v_call: TRBV28
cdr3_aa: CASNPGMYEQYF

v_call: TRBV19
cdr3_aa: CASSTSGTVQNF

v_call: TRBV7-2
cdr3_aa: CASSLASAGTDTQYF

v_call: TRBV5-1
cdr3_aa: CASSLRPGQHPELFF

v_call: TRBV5-5
cdr3_aa: CASAQGPYEQYF

v_call: TRBV7-2
cdr3_aa: CASSSQGQAQYF

v_call: TRBV5-1
cdr3_aa: CASTLDSYEQYF

v_call: TRBV6-5
cdr3_aa: CASSYSYNQPQHF

v_call: TRBV25-1
cdr3_aa: CASSEGQVYGYTF

v_call: TRBV2
cdr3_aa: CASSETLARTYNEQFF

v_call: TRBV5-5
cdr3_aa: CASSYVNRQEEQFF

v_call: TRBV28
cdr3_aa: CASSHTHPGQSPAGYGYTF

v_call: TRBV6-1
cdr3_aa: CASSEWDRGSGAEAFF

v_call: TRBV6-1
cdr3_aa: CAIWGPRDGELFF

v_call: TRBV5-4
cdr3_aa: CASSGTGGGEDEQYF

v_call: TRBV9
cdr3_aa: CASSVVERGGRETQYF

v_call: TRBV6-1
cdr3_aa: CASSDSANYGYTF

v_call: TRBV27
cdr3_aa: CASSPQTVYNEQFF